Following are 9 T cell receptor beta chains from one sample sequenced in a study of T cell clonality in common variable immunodeficiency. Some clones are missing from TCRdb's copy, which holds only in-frame ones; the method was immunoSEQ multiplex PCR. Observed in the sample are about 66,000 clones, none of them singletons. Sequencing used peripheral blood mononuclear cells. The receptors here all came from a person between 18 and 75 years old in good health.

This clone was counted many times. The observed sequence ends 3 residues before the CDR3 terminus, with the missing tail filled in from the germline J gene. This chain joins TRBV28 and TRBJ2-3, with D tentatively TRBD1 (6 bases). The CDR3 sequence is 14 residues long. Germline loops: CDR1 MDHEN, CDR2 SYDVKM. V lost 7 bases and J lost 2, with 13 bases in between. CDR3 DNA (partial): TGTGCCAGCATGTCAGGGGAATACACAGATACG. Amino acid sequence: CASMSGEYTDT. In full, the CDR3 reads CASMSGEYTDTQYF.

This clone was observed at least ten times. Read sequence stops 3 residues before the CDR3 end, and the germline J gene provides the missing end. The rearrangement joins TRBV20-1 to TRBJ2-1, with 8 bases aligning to TRBD2. V was clipped by 3 bases and J by 2 bases; unmatched bases: 3. The CDR3 contains 14 residues. From germline, CDR1 is DFQATT and CDR2 SNEGSKA (reference sequence). The CDR3 here is CSASSGSTYNEQFF. CDR3 DNA, as far as it was read: TGCAGTGCTAGCAGCGGGAGCACCTACAATGAG.

This clone was detected many times. The CDR3 end lies 3 residues beyond the end of the read and is filled in from the germline J gene. The chain recombines TRBV7-2 with TRBJ2-1; no reliable D call. The V end lost 5 bases, the J end lost 5 bases, and 13 bases lay between the germline ends. The germline CDR1 and CDR2 sequences are SGHTA and FQGNSA. CDR3 length: 14 amino acids. The part of the CDR3 DNA that was read is TGTGCCAGCAGCGTCAGTCCCAAGAACAATGAG. Protein sequence: CASSVSPKNNE. The full CDR3 reads CASSVSPKNNEQFF.

This clone was observed many times. The observed sequence ends 3 residues before the CDR3 terminus, with the missing tail filled in from the germline J gene. The chain couples TRBV5-5 to TRBJ1-2, with D hard to call. This CDR3 has 14 amino acids. The germline V and J ends were trimmed by 0 bases and 7 bases, with 13 bases remaining between them. CDR1 is SGHKS, CDR2 YYEKEE, per germline (reference sequence). CDR3: CASSLGSNPGGYTF. Partial CDR3 DNA: TGTGCCAGCAGCTTGGGTTCCAATCCGGGTGGC.

This clone appeared many times. The read ends 3 residues early relative to the CDR3; the germline J gene fills the gap. The chain links TRBV10-3 to TRBJ2-1, with TRBD2 identical over 7 bases. CDR1 is ENHRY, CDR2 SYGVKD, per germline. There are 14 residues in the CDR3. J gave up 5 bases and V 6 bases, and 7 bases lay outside the gene matches. The CDR3 bases that were read are TGTGCCATCAGCCTTAAGCGGGAAGACAATGAG. Residues: CAISLKREDNE. The full CDR3 protein reads CAISLKREDNEQFF.

This clone was counted at least ten times. The read ends 3 residues before the CDR3 terminus; that terminus is restored from the germline J gene. The chain joins TRBV2 to TRBJ1-1, with 8 bases fitting TRBD1. The germline V gene encodes CDR1 SNHLY and CDR2 FYNNEI. This CDR3 region has 13 residues. After removal of 9 bases from V and 5 bases from J, the junction contained 8 bases not matched to a gene. Incomplete CDR3 DNA: TGTGCCAGACCAAGACAGGGGAGGACTGAA. Its protein product is CARPRQGRTE. The entire CDR3 reads CARPRQGRTEAFF.

This clone was detected ten times or more. The sequenced CDR3 bases are TGTGCCAGCAGATGGACAGGAGGACACGAG. Translating gives CASRWTGGHE. The CDR3 as a whole reads CASRWTGGHEQYF. The chain recombines TRBV11-3 with TRBJ2-7; 7 bases match TRBD1. The CDR3 is cut off 3 residues early in the read; its end comes from the germline J gene. CDR3 length: 13 amino acids. The germline V gene has CDR1 SGHNT and CDR2 YENEEA. The V and J ends lost 6 bases and 5 bases, in that order; junction bases with no gene match: 7.

In this sample, this clone turned up many times. The CDR3 end is not reached by the read, which stops 3 residues before it; the germline J gene fills it in. The chain is built from TRBV12-5 and TRBJ1-2; TRBD1 matches at 8 bases. Germline assignment: CDR1 LGHNT and CDR2 FRNRAP. The CDR3 covers 13 residues. CDR3 in amino acids: CASGLQGAKSYTF. CDR3 bases read: TGTGCTAGTGGTTTGCAGGGGGCGAAGAGC.

This clone was seen many times. The read ends 3 residues early relative to the CDR3; the germline J gene fills the gap. This chain links TRBV20-1 with TRBJ2-7; 11 bases map to TRBD1. V was pared by 3 bases and J by 5 bases, with 6 bases of the junction left unmatched. The CDR3 spans 14 residues. Germline V CDR1 and CDR2: DFQATT, SNEGSKA (reference sequence). The CDR3 DNA, read in part, is TGCAGTGCTAGCCCCGGGACAGGGGGAGACGAG. Its protein product is CSASPGTGGDE. The whole CDR3 region reads CSASPGTGGDEQYF.